The entry that follows covers one T cell receptor (beta chain) sequence. This sample is drawn from a study of blood T cell repertoires in COVID-19. On the study more broadly: Donors in the United States, Italy and Spain gave samples during acute or convalescent COVID-19. T cells, B-cell-depleted T cells, or PBMCs supplied cDNA or gDNA.

Original processing notes: Nucleated cell number was recorded as an estimate derived from reference gene primer amplification. TCRdb's table, derived via immunoSEQ multiplex PCR, lists solely in-frame clones and lacks some. V and J calls and clone size are those listed in that table; D and trimming were worked out from the DNA. The data contain 200,000 to 250,000 clones, 80% of them singletons. The origin of this receptor is a woman aged 70-85 years with acute or convalescent COVID-19. Source material: peripheral blood.

CDR3 region: CASSEYRQAYEQYF. CDR3 nucleotide sequence: TGTGCCAGCAGTGAATATAGACAGGCGTACGAGCAGTACTTC. The gene calls are TRBV25-1 and TRBJ2-7; a possible D gene is TRBD1 (6 bases). V was trimmed by 0 bases and J by 4 bases, leaving 10 bases between them. The CDR3 is made up of 14 amino acids. Germline V gene data show CDR1 as MGHDK and CDR2 as SYGVNS.